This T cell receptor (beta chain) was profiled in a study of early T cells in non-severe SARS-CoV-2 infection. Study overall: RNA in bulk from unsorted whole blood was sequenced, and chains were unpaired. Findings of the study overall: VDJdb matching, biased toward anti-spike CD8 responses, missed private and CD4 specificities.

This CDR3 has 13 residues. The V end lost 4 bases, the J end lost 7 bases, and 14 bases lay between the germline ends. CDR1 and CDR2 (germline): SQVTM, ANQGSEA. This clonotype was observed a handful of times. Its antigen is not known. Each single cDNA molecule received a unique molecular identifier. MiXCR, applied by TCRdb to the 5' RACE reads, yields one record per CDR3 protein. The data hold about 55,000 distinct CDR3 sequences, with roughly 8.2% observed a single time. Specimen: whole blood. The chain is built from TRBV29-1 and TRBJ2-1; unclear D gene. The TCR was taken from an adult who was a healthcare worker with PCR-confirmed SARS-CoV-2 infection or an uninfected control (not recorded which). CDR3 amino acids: CSVVGWSENEQFF. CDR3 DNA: TGCAGCGTTGTAGGGTGGTCGGAAAATGAGCAGTTCTTC.